This entry features one T cell receptor beta chain sequence. Data came from immunoSEQ multiplex PCR; TCRdb stores just in-frame clones and leaves some out. The sample consists of about 83,000 clones, roughly 86% of them appearing once. There are 12 residues in the CDR3. Deletions cut 6 bases from V and 5 bases from J, with 10 bases between. The data originate from a study of blood T cell repertoires in COVID-19. Study information: There were acute and convalescent COVID-19 samples, and they came from the United States, Italy and Spain. PBMCs, B-cell-depleted T cells, or T cells provided the cDNA or gDNA that made up the material.

The sequence derives from an elderly woman in a cohort sampled during active or convalescent COVID-19. This chain connects TRBV12-3 or TRBV12-4 to TRBJ1-1; D unresolved. Material for sequencing was peripheral blood. The CDR3, as DNA: TGTGCCAGCAGGCGGATTAGAACTGAAGCTTTCTTT. Translated: CASRRIRTEAFF.